This TCR beta chain was retrieved from a study of Graves' ophthalmopathy and Graves' hyperthyroidism. Study in general: Researchers obtained peripheral blood at initial diagnosis, before any treatment had begun.

Stable hyperthyroidism meant no progression to ophthalmopathy within 18 months of follow-up. Hyperthyroidism cases were recent diagnoses of under 2 months' duration in people aged 18 to 65. Points from the study as a whole: Ophthalmopathy progression cases were predicted by the model with approximately 66% sensitivity and less than 85% specificity.

This clonotype has a count of ten or more. Its target is unknown. From germline, CDR1 is MNHEY and CDR2 SVGAGI. Trimming took 2 bases from V and 7 from J, leaving 11 bases between them. The CDR3 has 14 residues. RNA transcripts yielded amplified TCR beta CDR3 regions. HTBI primers served in a first-round RT-PCR, which a second-round multiplex PCR followed. TCRdb analysed the multiplex PCR reads with MiXCR anew, one entry per CDR3 protein. The sample contains roughly 610,000 distinct CDR3 sequences, 20% to 25% of which appear only once. Input material: peripheral blood. The chain carries TRBV6-5 and TRBJ2-2; tentatively, D is TRBD1 (6 bases). The TCR sequence derives from a woman between 18 and 29 years old with stable Graves' hyperthyroidism. Some clones in this sample may be carry-over from other donors' samples. The CDR3 DNA reads TGTGCCAGCAGTTACGGGGGCAGGGGCGGGGAGCTGTTTTTT. Translating it yields CASSYGGRGGELFF.